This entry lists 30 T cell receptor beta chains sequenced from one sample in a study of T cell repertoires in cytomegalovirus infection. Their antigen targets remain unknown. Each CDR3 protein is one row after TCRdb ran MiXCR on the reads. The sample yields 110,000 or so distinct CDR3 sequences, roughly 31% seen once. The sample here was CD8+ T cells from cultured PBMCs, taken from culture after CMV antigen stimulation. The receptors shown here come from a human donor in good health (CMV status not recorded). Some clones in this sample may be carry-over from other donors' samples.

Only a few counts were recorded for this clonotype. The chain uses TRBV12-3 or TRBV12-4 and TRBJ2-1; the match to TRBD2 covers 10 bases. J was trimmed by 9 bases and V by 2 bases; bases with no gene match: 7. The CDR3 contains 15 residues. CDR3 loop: CASSLRASGGREQFF. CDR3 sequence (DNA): TGTGCCAGCAGTTTAAGGGCTAGCGGGGGTCGTGAGCAGTTCTTC.

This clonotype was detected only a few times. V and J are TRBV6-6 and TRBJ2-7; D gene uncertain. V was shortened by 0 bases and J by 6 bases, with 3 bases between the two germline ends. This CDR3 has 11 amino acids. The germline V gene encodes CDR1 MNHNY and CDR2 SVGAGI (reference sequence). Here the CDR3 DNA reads TGTGCCAGCAGTTACTCCCTCGAGCAGTACTTC. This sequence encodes CASSYSLEQYF.

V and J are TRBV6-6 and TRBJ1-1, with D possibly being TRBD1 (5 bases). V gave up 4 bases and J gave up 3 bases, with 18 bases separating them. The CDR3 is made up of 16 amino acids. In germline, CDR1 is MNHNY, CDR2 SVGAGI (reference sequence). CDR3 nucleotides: TGTGCCAGCAGTTTTGGGACGGGGGGGTTAGACACTGAAGCTTTCTTT. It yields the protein CASSFGTGGLDTEAFF.

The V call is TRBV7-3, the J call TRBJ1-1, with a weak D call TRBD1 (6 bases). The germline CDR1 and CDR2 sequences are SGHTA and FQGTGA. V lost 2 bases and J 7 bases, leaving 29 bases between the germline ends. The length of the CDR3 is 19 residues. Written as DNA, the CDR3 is TGTGCCAGCAGCTTACGCGCCGACCGCCAGGGGAAGGGATTGGGTGAAGCTTTCTTT. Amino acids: CASSLRADRQGKGLGEAFF. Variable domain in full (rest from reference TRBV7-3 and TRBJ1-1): GAGVSQTPSNKVTEKGKYVELRCDPISGHTALYWYRQSLGQGPEFLIYFQGTGAADDSGLPNDRFFAVRPEGSVSTLKIQRTERGDSAVYLCASSLRADRQGKGLGEAFFGQGTRLTVV.

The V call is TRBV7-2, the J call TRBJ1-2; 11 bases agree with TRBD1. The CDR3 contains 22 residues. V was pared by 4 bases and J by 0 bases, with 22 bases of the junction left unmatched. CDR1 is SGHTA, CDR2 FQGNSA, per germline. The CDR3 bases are TGTGCCAGCAGCTCAGACCCCGGGACAGGGGGTCTTATGAAGTTAGCTAACTATGGCTACACCTTC. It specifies CASSSDPGTGGLMKLANYGYTF.

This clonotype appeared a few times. This chain's CDR3 is CASRRRDSYEQYF. DNA of the CDR3: TGTGCCAGCAGGCGTCGTGACTCCTACGAGCAGTACTTC. The chain couples TRBV6-1 to TRBJ2-7; D is undetermined. V dropped 6 bases and J dropped 0 bases, with 9 bases sitting between them. The CDR3 extends over 13 amino acids. CDR1 is MNHNS and CDR2 is SASEGT in the germline V gene.

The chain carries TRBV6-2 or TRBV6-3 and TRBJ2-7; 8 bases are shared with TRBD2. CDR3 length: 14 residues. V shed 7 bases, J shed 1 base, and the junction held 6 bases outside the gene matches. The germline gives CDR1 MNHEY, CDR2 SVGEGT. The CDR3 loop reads CASKSGGESYEQYF. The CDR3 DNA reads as TGTGCCAGCAAGTCCGGGGGGGAATCCTACGAGCAGTACTTC.

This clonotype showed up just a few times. The CDR3 DNA reads TGTGCCAGCAGCTTAGACAGGGGGCATGGAAACACCATATATTTT. Its translation: CASSLDRGHGNTIYF. The chain couples TRBV7-2 to TRBJ1-3, with TRBD1 matching over 9 bases. V lost 1 base and J lost 3; bases outside the gene matches: 1. CDR3 length equals 15 residues. Germline CDR1 is SGHTA and CDR2 is FQGNSA.

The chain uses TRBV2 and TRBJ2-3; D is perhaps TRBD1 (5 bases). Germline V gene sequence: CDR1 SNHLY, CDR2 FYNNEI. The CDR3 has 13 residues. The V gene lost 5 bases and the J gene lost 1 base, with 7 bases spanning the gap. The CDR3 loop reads CASSTRGTDTQYF. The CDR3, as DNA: TGTGCCAGCAGTACCAGGGGCACAGATACGCAGTATTTT.

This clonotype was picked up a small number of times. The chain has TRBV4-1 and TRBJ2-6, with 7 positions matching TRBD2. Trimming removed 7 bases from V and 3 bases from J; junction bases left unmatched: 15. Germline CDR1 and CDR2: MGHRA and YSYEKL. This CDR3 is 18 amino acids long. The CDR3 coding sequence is TGCGCCAGCAAAGGAAGCGGGGTAAATCCGGGTGGGGCCAACGTCCTGACTTTC. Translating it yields CASKGSGVNPGGANVLTF.

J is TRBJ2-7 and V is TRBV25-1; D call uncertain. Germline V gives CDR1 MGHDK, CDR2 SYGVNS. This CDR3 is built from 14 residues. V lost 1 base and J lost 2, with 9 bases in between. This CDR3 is CASSESESPYEQYF. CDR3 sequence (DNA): TGTGCCAGCAGTGAATCCGAAAGCCCCTACGAGCAGTACTTC.

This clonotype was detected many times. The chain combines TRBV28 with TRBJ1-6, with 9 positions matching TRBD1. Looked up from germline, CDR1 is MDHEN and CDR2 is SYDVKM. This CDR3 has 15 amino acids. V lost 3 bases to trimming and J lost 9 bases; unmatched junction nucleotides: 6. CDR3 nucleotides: TGTGCCAGCAGTTTCTCCGGGACAGGGACTTCACCCCTCCACTTT. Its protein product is CASSFSGTGTSPLHF. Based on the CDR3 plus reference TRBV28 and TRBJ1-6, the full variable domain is DVKVTQSSRYLVKRTGEKVFLECVQDMDHENMFWYRQDPGLGLRLIYFSYDVKMKEKGDIPEGYSVSREKKERFSLILESASTNQTSMYLCASSFSGTGTSPLHFGNGTRLTVT.

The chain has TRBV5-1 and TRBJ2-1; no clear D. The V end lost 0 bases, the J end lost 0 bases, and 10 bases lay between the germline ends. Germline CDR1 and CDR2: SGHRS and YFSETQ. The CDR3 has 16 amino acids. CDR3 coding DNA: TGCGCCAGCAGCTTGGCACGCCTCGACTCCTACAATGAGCAGTTCTTC. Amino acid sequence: CASSLARLDSYNEQFF.

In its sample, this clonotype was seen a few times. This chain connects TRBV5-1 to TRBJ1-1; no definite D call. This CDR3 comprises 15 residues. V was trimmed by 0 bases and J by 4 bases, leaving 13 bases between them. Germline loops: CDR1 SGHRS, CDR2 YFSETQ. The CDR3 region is CASSLESGIGTEAFF. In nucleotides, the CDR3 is TGCGCCAGCAGCTTGGAATCCGGGATCGGCACTGAAGCTTTCTTT.

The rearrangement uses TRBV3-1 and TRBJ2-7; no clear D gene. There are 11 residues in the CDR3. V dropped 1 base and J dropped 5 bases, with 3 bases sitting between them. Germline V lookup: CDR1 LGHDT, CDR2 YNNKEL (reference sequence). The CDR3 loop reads CASSQGNEQYF. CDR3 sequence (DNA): TGTGCCAGCAGCCAAGGGAACGAGCAGTACTTC.

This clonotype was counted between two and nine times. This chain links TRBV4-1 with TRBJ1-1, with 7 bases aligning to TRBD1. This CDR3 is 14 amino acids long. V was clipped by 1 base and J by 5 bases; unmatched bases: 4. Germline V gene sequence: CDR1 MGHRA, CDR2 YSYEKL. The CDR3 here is CASSQAGGLTEAFF. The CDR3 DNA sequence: TGCGCCAGCAGCCAAGCAGGGGGACTGACTGAAGCTTTCTTT.

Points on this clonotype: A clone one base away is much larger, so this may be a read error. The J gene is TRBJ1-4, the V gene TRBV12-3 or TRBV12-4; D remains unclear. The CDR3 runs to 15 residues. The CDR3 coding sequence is TGTACCAGCAGTTTAGGGTGGGTTGGCGGTGAAAAACTGTTTTTT. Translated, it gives CTSSLGWVGGEKLFF.

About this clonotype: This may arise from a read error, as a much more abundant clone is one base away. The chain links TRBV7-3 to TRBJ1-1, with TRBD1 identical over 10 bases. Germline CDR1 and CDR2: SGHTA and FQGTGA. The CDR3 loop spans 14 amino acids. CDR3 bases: TGTGCCAGCAGCTTGGACAGGGGGAACACTGGAGCTTTCTTT. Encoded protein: CASSLDRGNTGAFF.

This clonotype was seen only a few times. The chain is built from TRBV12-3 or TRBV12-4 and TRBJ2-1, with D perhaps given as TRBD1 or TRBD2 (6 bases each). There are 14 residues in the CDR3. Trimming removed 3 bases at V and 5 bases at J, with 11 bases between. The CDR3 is CASSFGGPNNEQFF. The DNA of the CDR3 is TGTGCCAGCAGTTTTGGGGGGCCCAACAATGAGCAGTTCTTC.

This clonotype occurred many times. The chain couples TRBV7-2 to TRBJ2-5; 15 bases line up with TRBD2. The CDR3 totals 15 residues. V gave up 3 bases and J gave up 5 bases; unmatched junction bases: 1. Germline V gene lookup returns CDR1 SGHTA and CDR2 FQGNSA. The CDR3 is CASSFGTSGGETQYF. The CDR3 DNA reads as TGTGCCAGCAGCTTCGGGACTAGCGGGGGGGAGACCCAGTACTTC.

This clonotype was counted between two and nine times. CDR3 loop: CASVSGDRGSYEQYF. For the CDR3, the DNA is TGTGCCAGCGTAAGCGGGGACAGGGGGTCCTACGAGCAGTACTTC. The chain joins TRBV7-8 to TRBJ2-7; 11 bases are a match to TRBD1. Trimming took 8 bases from V and 1 from J; bases not matched to a gene: 7. The CDR3 loop spans 15 amino acids. CDR1 is SGHVS and CDR2 is FQNEAQ in the germline V gene.

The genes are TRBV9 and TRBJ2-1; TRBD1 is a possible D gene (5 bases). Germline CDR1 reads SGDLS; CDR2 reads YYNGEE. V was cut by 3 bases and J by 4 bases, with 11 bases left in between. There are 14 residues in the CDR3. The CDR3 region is CASSAGSGYNEQFF. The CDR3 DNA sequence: TGTGCCAGCAGCGCAGGGTCAGGGTACAATGAGCAGTTCTTC.

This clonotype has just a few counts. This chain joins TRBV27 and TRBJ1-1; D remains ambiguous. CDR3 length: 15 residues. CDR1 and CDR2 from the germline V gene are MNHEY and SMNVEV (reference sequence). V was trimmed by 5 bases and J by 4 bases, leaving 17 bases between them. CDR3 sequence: CASSPPLGLGTEAFF. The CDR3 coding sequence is TGTGCCAGCAGTCCGCCACTAGGGCTGGGCACTGAAGCTTTCTTT.

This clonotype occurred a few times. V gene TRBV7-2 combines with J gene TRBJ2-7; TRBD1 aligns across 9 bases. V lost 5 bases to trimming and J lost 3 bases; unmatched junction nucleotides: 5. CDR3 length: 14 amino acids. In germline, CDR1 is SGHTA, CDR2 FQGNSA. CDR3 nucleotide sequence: TGTGCCAGCAGCCTCGGGACAGGGCGCTACGAGCAGTACTTC. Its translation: CASSLGTGRYEQYF.

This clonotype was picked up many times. The CDR3 DNA sequence: TGTGCCAGCAGTTCCCAGGGTTATGGCTACACCTTC. Residues: CASSSQGYGYTF. The chain combines TRBV7-2 with TRBJ1-2; a possible D gene is TRBD1 (5 bases). V was pared by 6 bases and J by 5 bases, with 10 bases between. Germline V gene lookup returns CDR1 SGHTA and CDR2 FQGNSA. This CDR3 comprises 12 residues.

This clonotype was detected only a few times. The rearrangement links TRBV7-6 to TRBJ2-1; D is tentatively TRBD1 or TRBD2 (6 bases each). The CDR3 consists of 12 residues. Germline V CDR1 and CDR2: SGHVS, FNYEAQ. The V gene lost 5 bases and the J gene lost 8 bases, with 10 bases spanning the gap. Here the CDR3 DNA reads TGTGCCAGCAGCGTCGGGGGCGATGAGCAGTTCTTC. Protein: CASSVGGDEQFF.

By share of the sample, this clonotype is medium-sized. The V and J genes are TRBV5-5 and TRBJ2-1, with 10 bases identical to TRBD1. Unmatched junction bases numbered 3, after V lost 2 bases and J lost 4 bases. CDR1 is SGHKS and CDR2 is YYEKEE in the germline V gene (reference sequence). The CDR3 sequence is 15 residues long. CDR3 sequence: CASSFRDRGYNEQFF. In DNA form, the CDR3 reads TGTGCCAGCAGCTTCCGGGACAGGGGATACAATGAGCAGTTCTTC.

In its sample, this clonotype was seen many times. The CDR3 DNA is TGTGCCAGCAGCCAAGAGGCAGTCAGCCCCCATACGCAGTATTTT. It translates to CASSQEAVSPHTQYF. The chain has TRBV7-8 and TRBJ2-3; D not resolved. This CDR3 comprises 15 residues. Trimming left V 5 bases short and J 7 bases short, with 19 bases between. In germline, CDR1 is SGHVS, CDR2 FQNEAQ. Together with reference TRBV7-8 and TRBJ2-3, the CDR3 gives the full variable domain: GAGVSQSPRYKVAKRGQDVALRCDPISGHVSLFWYQQALGQGPEFLTYFQNEAQLDKSGLPSDRFFAERPEGSVSTLKIQRTQQEDSAVYLCASSQEAVSPHTQYFGPGTRLTVL.

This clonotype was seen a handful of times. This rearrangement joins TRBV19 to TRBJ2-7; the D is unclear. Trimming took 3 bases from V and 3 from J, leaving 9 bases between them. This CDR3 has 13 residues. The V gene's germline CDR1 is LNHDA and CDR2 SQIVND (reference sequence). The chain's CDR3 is CASSMWLDYEQYF. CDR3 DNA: TGTGCCAGTAGTATGTGGCTCGACTACGAGCAGTACTTC.

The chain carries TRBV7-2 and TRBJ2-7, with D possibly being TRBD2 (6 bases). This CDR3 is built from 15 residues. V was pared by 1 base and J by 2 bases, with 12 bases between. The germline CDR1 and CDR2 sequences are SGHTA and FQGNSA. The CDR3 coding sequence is TGTGCCAGCAGCTTAGTGGGCGGGGCTCCCTACGAGCAGTACTTC. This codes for CASSLVGGAPYEQYF.